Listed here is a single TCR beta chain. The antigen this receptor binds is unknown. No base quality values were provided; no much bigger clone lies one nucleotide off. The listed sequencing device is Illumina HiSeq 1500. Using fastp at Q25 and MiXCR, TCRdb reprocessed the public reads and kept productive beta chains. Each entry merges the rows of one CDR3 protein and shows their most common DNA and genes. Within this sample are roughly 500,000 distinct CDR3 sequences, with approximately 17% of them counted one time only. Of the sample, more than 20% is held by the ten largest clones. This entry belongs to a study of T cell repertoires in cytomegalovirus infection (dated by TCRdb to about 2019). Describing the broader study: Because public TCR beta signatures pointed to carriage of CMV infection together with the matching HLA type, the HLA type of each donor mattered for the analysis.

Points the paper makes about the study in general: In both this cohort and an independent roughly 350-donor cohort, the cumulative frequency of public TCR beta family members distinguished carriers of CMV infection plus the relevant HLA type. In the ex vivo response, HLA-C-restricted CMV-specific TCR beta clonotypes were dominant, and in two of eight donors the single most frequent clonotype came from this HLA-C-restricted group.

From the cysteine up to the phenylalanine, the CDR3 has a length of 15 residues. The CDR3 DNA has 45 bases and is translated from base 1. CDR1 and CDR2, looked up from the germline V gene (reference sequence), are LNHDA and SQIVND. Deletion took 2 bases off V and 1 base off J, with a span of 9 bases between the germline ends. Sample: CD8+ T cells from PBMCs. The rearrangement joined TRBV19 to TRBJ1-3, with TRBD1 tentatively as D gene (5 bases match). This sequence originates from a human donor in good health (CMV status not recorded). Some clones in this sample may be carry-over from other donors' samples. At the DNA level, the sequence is TGTGCCAGTAGTATATGGGACCCTTCTGGAAACACCATATATTTT. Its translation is CASSIWDPSGNTIYF.